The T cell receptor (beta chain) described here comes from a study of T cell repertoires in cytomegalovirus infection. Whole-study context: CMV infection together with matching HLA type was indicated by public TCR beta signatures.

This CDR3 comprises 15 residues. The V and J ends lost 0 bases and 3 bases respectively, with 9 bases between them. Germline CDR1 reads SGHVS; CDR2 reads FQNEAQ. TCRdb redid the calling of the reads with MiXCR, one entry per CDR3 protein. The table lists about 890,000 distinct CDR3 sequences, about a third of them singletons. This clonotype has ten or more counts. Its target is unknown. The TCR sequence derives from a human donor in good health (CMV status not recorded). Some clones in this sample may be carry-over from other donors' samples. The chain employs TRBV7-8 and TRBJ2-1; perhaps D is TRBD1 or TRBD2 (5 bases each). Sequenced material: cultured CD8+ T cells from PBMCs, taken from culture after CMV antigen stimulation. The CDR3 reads CASSLAGTYYNEQFF. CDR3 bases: TGTGCCAGCAGCTTAGCGGGGACGTACTACAATGAGCAGTTCTTC.